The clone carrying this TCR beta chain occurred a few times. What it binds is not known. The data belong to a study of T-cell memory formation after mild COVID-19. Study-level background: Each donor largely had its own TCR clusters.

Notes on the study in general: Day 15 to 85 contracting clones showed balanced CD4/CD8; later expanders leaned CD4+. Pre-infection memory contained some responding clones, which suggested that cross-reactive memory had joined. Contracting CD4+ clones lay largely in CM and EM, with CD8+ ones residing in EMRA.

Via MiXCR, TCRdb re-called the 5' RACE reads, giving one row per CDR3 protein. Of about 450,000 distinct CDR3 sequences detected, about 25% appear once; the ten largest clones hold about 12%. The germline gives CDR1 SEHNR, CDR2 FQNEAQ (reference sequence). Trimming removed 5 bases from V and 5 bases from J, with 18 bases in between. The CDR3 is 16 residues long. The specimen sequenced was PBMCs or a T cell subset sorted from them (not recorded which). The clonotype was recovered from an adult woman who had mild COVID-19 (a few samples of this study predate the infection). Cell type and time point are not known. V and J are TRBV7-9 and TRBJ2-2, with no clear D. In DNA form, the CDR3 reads TGTGCCAGCAGCCACCCAGGTTCCCCTTTGACCGGGGAGCTGTTTTTT. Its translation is CASSHPGSPLTGELFF.